These 10 T cell receptor beta chains came from one sample sequenced in a study of cytomegalovirus exposure and HLA in healthy donors (dated by TCRdb to the late 2010s). Library preparation employed the immunoSEQ multiplex PCR assay. TCRdb re-hosts the immuneACCESS table, in-frame sequences only. Its copies lack some clones; in the studies checked, an unresolved V gene accounts for under half of them, and the cause for the rest is not known. The sample records 200,000 or so clones, 70% to 90% of which are singletons. The ten largest make up 5.5% to 7% of the sample. The material sequenced was PBMCs. These receptors were collected from a woman younger than 35 in good health and CMV-seronegative.

This chain uses TRBV6-6 with TRBJ2-5; TRBD2 is a possible D gene (6 bases). Trimming took 7 bases from V and 0 from J, leaving 18 bases between them. CDR1 is MNHNY and CDR2 is SVGAGI in the germline V gene (reference sequence). CDR3 length equals 16 residues. The CDR3 sequence is CASTSGPPSYQETQYF. Here the CDR3 DNA reads TGTGCCAGCACCAGCGGGCCCCCCTCCTACCAAGAGACCCAGTACTTC.

The genes are TRBV19 and TRBJ2-5, with D maybe TRBD2 (7 bases). V was pared by 5 bases and J by 1 base, with 14 bases between. The CDR3 runs 15 residues. CDR1 and CDR2 from the germline V gene are LNHDA and SQIVND (reference sequence). The CDR3 is CASSWGGRVQETQYF. Here the CDR3 DNA reads TGTGCCAGTAGTTGGGGGGGCAGGGTCCAAGAGACCCAGTACTTC.

The chain joins TRBV5-1 to TRBJ2-1; D ambiguous. This CDR3 region has 11 residues. CDR1 is SGHRS, CDR2 YFSETQ, per germline. The germline V and J ends were trimmed by 0 bases and 9 bases, with 4 bases remaining between them. In nucleotides, the CDR3 is TGCGCCAGCAGCTTGGAACTTGAGCAGTTCTTC. Residues: CASSLELEQFF.

This clone was detected a few times. The chain links TRBV18 to TRBJ1-5, with D uncertain. V lost 3 bases, J lost 1 base, and 13 bases lay in between. The CDR3 length is 16 residues. Germline CDR1 reads KGHSH; CDR2 reads LQKENI. DNA of the CDR3: TGTGCCAGCTCACCTAGCAATGCAGTAAGCAATCAGCCCCAGCATTTT. Residues: CASSPSNAVSNQPQHF.

This sequence joins TRBV28 and TRBJ2-7, with TRBD1 matching over 8 bases. With V trimmed by 5 bases and J by 3 bases, 0 bases remained unmatched. CDR3 length: 12 amino acids. Germline V gene data show CDR1 as MDHEN and CDR2 as SYDVKM. This CDR3 reads CASSGQGYEQYF. CDR3 sequence (DNA): TGTGCCAGCAGTGGACAGGGCTACGAGCAGTACTTC.

This sequence joins TRBV28 and TRBJ1-5, with D possibly being TRBD1 (5 bases). Germline V gives CDR1 MDHEN, CDR2 SYDVKM. V was cut by 8 bases and J by 6 bases, with 14 bases left in between. The CDR3 runs 13 residues. Here the CDR3 DNA reads TGTGCCAGCTGCCGGGGCTTAAGTCAGCCCCAGCATTTT. Its protein is CASCRGLSQPQHF.

J is TRBJ2-7 and V is TRBV27; D gene uncertain. This CDR3 region has 16 residues. V dropped 6 bases and J dropped 4 bases, with 22 bases sitting between them. The germline V gene has CDR1 MNHEY and CDR2 SMNVEV (reference sequence). The CDR3 DNA sequence: TGTGCCAGCAGAGCTGATTCCTCAGGACCCTTTTACGAGCAGTACTTC. Protein: CASRADSSGPFYEQYF.

The V gene is TRBV6-6, the J gene TRBJ1-5; D gene ambiguous. Per germline, CDR1 MNHNY and CDR2 SVGAGI (reference sequence). Deletions cut 2 bases from V and 7 bases from J, with 12 bases between. This CDR3 spans 14 amino acids. The CDR3 here is CASSYVRQRQPQHF. DNA for the CDR3: TGTGCCAGCAGTTACGTAAGGCAGCGACAGCCCCAGCATTTT.

The chain recombines TRBV7-9 with TRBJ2-7; D tentatively fits TRBD1 or TRBD2 (5 bases each). V shed 2 bases and J shed 1 base, with 12 bases lying between them. CDR3 size: 15 residues. Germline CDR1 is SEHNR and CDR2 is FQNEAQ (reference sequence). This CDR3 reads CASSLPPGRSYEQYF. The CDR3 nucleotides are TGTGCCAGCAGCTTACCCCCGGGGCGGTCCTACGAGCAGTACTTC.

V usage is TRBV5-1 and J usage is TRBJ2-1; 12 nucleotides match TRBD2. The junction had 8 bases not matched to a gene; V was cut back by 4 bases and J by 9 bases. The CDR3 spans 15 residues. In germline, CDR1 is SGHRS, CDR2 YFSETQ. The CDR3: CASSHGLAGRSEQFF. CDR3 nucleotide sequence: TGCGCCAGCAGCCATGGACTAGCGGGAAGGAGTGAGCAGTTCTTC.